The clone carrying this T cell receptor beta chain was observed at least ten times. What it binds is unknown. TCRdb redid the calling of the reads with MiXCR, one entry per CDR3 protein. Here the sample spans approximately 490,000 distinct CDR3 sequences, about 11% being singletons. The entry originates in a study of T cell repertoires in cytomegalovirus infection. Per the germline V gene, CDR1 is SEHNR and CDR2 is FQNEAQ (reference sequence). CDR3 length: 12 residues. The V end was cut by 8 bases, the J end by 5 bases, with 12 bases between. Study outcomes and limitations: Based on cumulative public TCR beta family frequency, carriers of CMV plus the relevant HLA were identified.

J is TRBJ2-5 and V is TRBV7-9; D might be TRBD2 (5 bases). The specimen was PBMCs. The TCR sequence derives from a human donor in good health (CMV status not recorded). Some clones in this sample may be carry-over from other donors' samples. This CDR3 is CASVAGFETQYF. The CDR3 nucleotides are TGTGCCAGCGTCGCGGGCTTTGAGACCCAGTACTTC.